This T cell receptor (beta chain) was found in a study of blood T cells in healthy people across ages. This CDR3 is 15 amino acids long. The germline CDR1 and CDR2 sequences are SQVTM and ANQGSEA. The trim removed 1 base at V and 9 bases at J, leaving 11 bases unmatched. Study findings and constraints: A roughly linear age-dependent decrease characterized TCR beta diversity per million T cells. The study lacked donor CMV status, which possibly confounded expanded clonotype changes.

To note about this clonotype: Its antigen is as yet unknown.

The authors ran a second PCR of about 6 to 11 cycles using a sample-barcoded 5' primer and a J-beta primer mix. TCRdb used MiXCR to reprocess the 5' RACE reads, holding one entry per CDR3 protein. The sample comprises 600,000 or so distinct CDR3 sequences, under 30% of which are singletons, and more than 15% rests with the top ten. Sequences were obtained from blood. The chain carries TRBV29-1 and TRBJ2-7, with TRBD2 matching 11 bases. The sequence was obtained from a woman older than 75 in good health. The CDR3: CSVEVPVAGGRAQYF. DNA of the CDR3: TGCAGCGTTGAAGTTCCGGTAGCGGGGGGGCGTGCGCAGTACTTC.